The 25 T cell receptor beta chains reported below all come from one sample, sequenced in a study of T cells in Graves' hyperthyroidism and ophthalmopathy. Amplified regions were TCR beta CDR3 sequences from RNA transcripts. First-round RT-PCR of the TCR CDR3 relied on the HTBI primer set. TCRdb processed the multiplex PCR reads anew with MiXCR; each CDR3 protein has one entry. This table has fewer than 300,000 distinct CDR3 sequences, over 12% appearing once. Sequenced sample: blood. These receptor sequences come from a woman aged 50 to 60 with Graves' hyperthyroidism that later progressed to Graves' ophthalmopathy.

At least ten counts were recorded for this clonotype. The rearrangement joins TRBV29-1 to TRBJ2-1; 8 bases line up with TRBD2. CDR1 and CDR2 (germline): SQVTM, ANQGSEA. The CDR3 contains 16 residues. J lost 3 bases, V lost 5 bases, and 12 bases had no gene match. Here the CDR3 DNA reads TGCAGCGTTCCAATAAGCGGGAGAGGGATCTACAATGAGCAGTTCTTC. Protein: CSVPISGRGIYNEQFF.

The rearrangement joins TRBV6-1 to TRBJ1-4; weak D call: TRBD1 (5 bases). Germline V gene data show CDR1 as MNHNS and CDR2 as SASEGT. V lost 6 bases and J 4 bases, leaving 15 bases between the germline ends. This CDR3 region has 15 residues. CDR3 in amino acids: CASSSATVSNEKLFF. CDR3 nucleotide sequence: TGTGCCAGCAGCAGCGCGACAGTCAGTAATGAAAAACTGTTTTTT.

This clonotype showed up many times. The chain is built from TRBV28 and TRBJ1-5, with TRBD1 identical over 7 bases. The ends lost 10 bases at V and 0 bases at J; junction bases unmatched: 6. The CDR3 is 14 residues long. CDR1 and CDR2 (germline): MDHEN, SYDVKM. The CDR3 DNA reads as TGTGCCACCAGGGGGGGGGCTAGCAATCAGCCCCAGCATTTT. This sequence encodes CATRGGASNQPQHF.

The chain uses TRBV7-9 and TRBJ2-1; 7 bases agree with TRBD1. The CDR3 runs 11 residues. V trimming: 4 bases; J trimming: 13 bases; junction bases outside the gene matches: 4. Per the germline V gene, CDR1 is SEHNR and CDR2 is FQNEAQ (reference sequence). CDR3 amino acids: CASSSRDSQFF. For the CDR3, the DNA is TGTGCCAGCAGCTCCCGGGACAGTCAGTTCTTC.

There are many counts of this clonotype. The rearrangement uses TRBV20-1 and TRBJ2-7; TRBD2 aligns across 12 bases. This CDR3 has 16 residues. V was pared by 3 bases and J by 6 bases, with 12 bases of the junction left unmatched. CDR1 and CDR2 (germline): DFQATT, SNEGSKA (reference sequence). In nucleotides, the CDR3 is TGCAGTGCTAGTTGGCTAGCGGGAGGGCTTTCTCCCGAGCAGTACTTC. Translated, it gives CSASWLAGGLSPEQYF.

This clonotype was counted ten times or more. The chain's CDR3 is CASSPVGTSGRRTYNEQFF. The CDR3 DNA is TGCGCCAGCAGCCCGGTGGGGACTAGCGGGAGGAGGACCTACAATGAGCAGTTCTTC. The chain combines TRBV5-1 with TRBJ2-1; 15 positions agree with TRBD2. V lost 4 bases to trimming and J lost 2 bases; unmatched junction nucleotides: 10. This CDR3 region has 19 residues. Per the germline V gene, CDR1 is SGHRS and CDR2 is YFSETQ.

This clonotype was seen repeatedly, ten times or more. The gene calls are TRBV3-1 and TRBJ2-1; D call uncertain. Germline CDR1 is LGHDT and CDR2 is YNNKEL (reference sequence). The CDR3 is 16 residues long. V was trimmed by 1 base and J by 6 bases, leaving 16 bases between them. The CDR3 is CASSQGSQIGINEQFF. DNA for the CDR3: TGTGCCAGCAGCCAAGGTAGCCAGATAGGGATCAATGAGCAGTTCTTC.

This clonotype was recorded a few times. The chain combines TRBV19 with TRBJ2-7; D gene ambiguous. The germline gives CDR1 LNHDA, CDR2 SQIVND (reference sequence). Trimming pared 4 bases from V and 6 bases from J, leaving 16 bases between. This CDR3 is 14 amino acids long. The CDR3 is CASSKVPTSVEQYF. CDR3 coding DNA: TGTGCCAGTAGTAAGGTCCCCACGTCGGTCGAGCAGTACTTC.

There are a few counts of this clonotype. This may come from a read error, since a much larger clone is one base off. This sequence joins TRBV10-3 and TRBJ2-7; 8 bases are a match to TRBD1. Germline V gene lookup returns CDR1 ENHRY and CDR2 SYGVKD. CDR3 length: 14 residues. V lost 2 bases to trimming and J lost 5 bases; unmatched junction nucleotides: 5. CDR3 loop: CAISEPTGEDEQYF. The CDR3 nucleotides read TGTGCCATCAGTGAGCCGACAGGGGAGGACGAGCAGTACTTC.

This clonotype was counted at least ten times. The chain recombines TRBV11-1 with TRBJ2-7; D unresolved. Germline CDR1 is SGHAT and CDR2 is FQDESV (reference sequence). V lost 5 bases, J lost 3 bases, and 11 bases lay in between. CDR3 length equals 13 residues. The CDR3 region has the DNA TGTGCCAGCAGCCCACGGACGGTCTACGAGCAGTACTTC. It yields the protein CASSPRTVYEQYF.

Points on this clonotype: A single base separates this from a much larger clone, so it may be a read error. The rearrangement joins TRBV6-1 to TRBJ1-1; 7 bases are shared with TRBD1. Germline V gene lookup returns CDR1 MNHNS and CDR2 SASEGT. V dropped 4 bases and J dropped 6; count of bases not matched to a gene: 8. CDR3 length: 14 residues. The CDR3 DNA reads as TGTGCCAGCAGTGCGCAGGGGGGGGACGCTGAAGCTTTCTTT. Its protein product is CASSAQGGDAEAFF.

This clonotype was recorded a few times. CDR3: CASTPRGSGANVLTF. The CDR3 bases are TGTGCCAGCACCCCACGGGGTTCTGGGGCCAACGTCCTGACTTTC. The J gene is TRBJ2-6, the V gene TRBV7-2, with D tentatively TRBD2 (5 bases). Trimming removed 7 bases at V and 1 base at J, with 11 bases between. Germline lookup yields CDR1 SGHTA and CDR2 FQGNSA. This CDR3 contains 15 residues.

This clonotype has only one observation. V is TRBV7-2 and J is TRBJ2-7; D possibly uses TRBD1 or TRBD2 (5 bases each). CDR1 SGHTA and CDR2 FQGNSA come from the germline V gene. The CDR3 spans 15 residues. V gave up 5 bases and J gave up 2 bases, with 16 bases separating them. CDR3 region: CASSATRDEAYEQYF. Written as DNA, the CDR3 is TGTGCCAGCAGCGCGACCCGGGACGAAGCCTACGAGCAGTACTTC.

Regarding this clonotype: Being one base from a much bigger clone, this may be a read error. As the CDR3 is not closed by the conserved phenylalanine or tryptophan, this likely results from a read error. In DNA, the CDR3 is TGTGCCAGCAGCGAAACTCTGACTAGCGGGGACTACGAGCAGTACCTC. It translates to CASSETLTSGDYEQYL. The V call is TRBV6-1, the J call TRBJ2-7; 11 bases line up with TRBD2. The CDR3 runs 16 residues. V was clipped by 6 bases and J by 3 bases; unmatched bases: 10. Germline CDR1 and CDR2: MNHNS and SASEGT.

This clonotype was found a few times. The chain is built from TRBV30 and TRBJ2-7, with D uncertain. V lost 0 bases and J lost 6, with 6 bases in between. Germline loops: CDR1 GTSNPN, CDR2 SVGIG (reference sequence). This CDR3 region has 11 residues. Here the CDR3 DNA reads TGTGCCTGGAGTGTAGCTGTCGAGCAGTACTTC. This sequence encodes CAWSVAVEQYF.

This clonotype was found many times. V and J are TRBV10-3 and TRBJ1-1; a weak D match, TRBD1 (6 bases). This CDR3 is 15 amino acids long. Trimming removed 2 bases from V and 2 bases from J, with 12 bases in between. Per germline, CDR1 ENHRY and CDR2 SYGVKD. The CDR3 loop is CAISERGATNTEAFF. Here the CDR3 DNA reads TGTGCCATCAGTGAGAGGGGGGCAACTAACACTGAAGCTTTCTTT.

The sample holds many counts of this clonotype. The chain joins TRBV29-1 to TRBJ2-7; TRBD1 is a possible D gene (6 bases). The V end was cut by 2 bases, the J end by 5 bases, with 16 bases between. Per the germline V gene, CDR1 is SQVTM and CDR2 is ANQGSEA. CDR3 length: 14 residues. In DNA form, the CDR3 reads TGCAGCGTTGAAAGTCCCGGGACACTTGACGAGCAGTACTTC. This encodes CSVESPGTLDEQYF.

This clonotype appeared many times. The chain joins TRBV6-6 to TRBJ1-5, with D unclear. The CDR3 length is 14 residues. Germline loops: CDR1 MNHNY, CDR2 SVGAGI (reference sequence). The V end was cut by 2 bases, the J end by 5 bases, with 10 bases between. Here the CDR3 reads CASSYPGTDQPQHF. The CDR3 DNA reads TGTGCCAGCAGTTACCCCGGTACGGATCAGCCCCAGCATTTT.

At least ten counts were recorded for this clonotype. The gene calls are TRBV20-1 and TRBJ2-3, with TRBD2 matching over 12 bases. CDR1 DFQATT and CDR2 SNEGSKA come from the germline V gene (reference sequence). The J segment lost 0 bases and the V segment lost 1 base, leaving 2 bases of the junction unmatched. This CDR3 region has 16 residues. CDR3 amino acids: CSARGTSGTSTDTQYF. As DNA, the CDR3 is TGCAGTGCTAGAGGGACTAGCGGGACTAGCACAGATACGCAGTATTTT.

This clonotype was found many times. The rearrangement links TRBV5-1 to TRBJ1-2; 8 bases are a match to TRBD1. V was pared by 4 bases and J by 7 bases, with 6 bases of the junction left unmatched. CDR1 and CDR2 from the germline V gene are SGHRS and YFSETQ. The CDR3 loop spans 13 amino acids. CDR3 sequence: CASSTGTGLGYTF. The CDR3 DNA reads TGCGCCAGCAGCACCGGGACAGGACTTGGCTACACCTTC.

In this sample, this clonotype turned up many times. The chain combines TRBV3-1 with TRBJ1-1; D not resolved. Trimming took off 6 bases at V and 1 base at J, with 9 bases between the two ends. CDR1 is LGHDT and CDR2 is YNNKEL in the germline V gene (reference sequence). The CDR3 has 13 residues. Here the CDR3 DNA reads TGTGCCAGCAGTCCTTTCACGAACACTGAAGCTTTCTTT. Protein product: CASSPFTNTEAFF.

The sample holds many counts of this clonotype. The chain is built from TRBV30 and TRBJ1-6; D is perhaps TRBD1 (5 bases). The germline V and J ends were trimmed by 0 bases and 14 bases, with 11 bases remaining between them. CDR1 and CDR2 (germline): GTSNPN, SVGIG (reference sequence). The CDR3 totals 12 residues. The CDR3 region is CAWSVLRGSLHF. Written as DNA, the CDR3 is TGTGCCTGGAGTGTACTTAGGGGTTCCCTCCACTTT.

This clonotype was observed a few times. For the CDR3, the DNA is TGTGCCAGCAGCTTGTACGGACGAGACACTGAAGCTTTCTTT. Protein product: CASSLYGRDTEAFF. The chain employs TRBV7-2 and TRBJ1-1, with D unclear. The length of the CDR3 is 14 residues. CDR1 SGHTA and CDR2 FQGNSA come from the germline V gene. V lost 3 bases to trimming and J lost 3 bases, with 11 bases between them.

The gene calls are TRBV28 and TRBJ2-5; 11 nucleotides agree with TRBD1. CDR3 length: 14 residues. The V segment lost 6 bases and the J segment 5 bases; nucleotides outside the gene matches: 5. The germline V gene encodes CDR1 MDHEN and CDR2 SYDVKM. The CDR3 sequence: CASRRTGGLETQYF. The CDR3 nucleotides read TGTGCCAGCAGAAGGACAGGGGGCCTGGAGACCCAGTACTTC. The whole variable domain, filled in from reference TRBV28 and TRBJ2-5, reads DVKVTQSSRYLVKRTGEKVFLECVQDMDHENMFWYRQDPGLGLRLIYFSYDVKMKEKGDIPEGYSVSREKKERFSLILESASTNQTSMYLCASRRTGGLETQYFGPGTRLLVL.

This clonotype was found many times. The chain combines TRBV16 with TRBJ2-3; no reliable D call. The V end lost 7 bases, the J end lost 1 base, and 15 bases lay between the germline ends. Germline values: CDR1 KGHSY, CDR2 FQNENV. The CDR3 spans 15 residues. CDR3 in DNA: TGTGCCAGCACCTCATCTTCGAGCCGCACAGATACGCAGTATTTT. It yields the protein CASTSSSSRTDTQYF. The variable domain in full, completed from reference TRBV16 and TRBJ2-3, reads GEEVAQTPKHLVRGEGQKAKLYCAPIKGHSYVFWYQQVLKNEFKFLISFQNENVFDETGMPKERFSAKCLPNSPCSLEIQATKLEDSAVYFCASTSSSSRTDTQYFGPGTRLTVL.